These 12 T cell receptor beta chains were all obtained from the same sample, sequenced in a study of blood T cell repertoires in COVID-19. Method: immunoSEQ multiplex PCR; TCRdb's copy keeps in-frame clones and lacks some. The sample lists around 230,000 clones, about nine tenths seen once, with approximately 7.6% in the top ten. The sequenced sample consisted of peripheral blood. The receptors were gathered from a man aged 60-69 years who had recovered from COVID-19.

The chain carries TRBV19 and TRBJ1-1, with unresolved D. Trimming left V 3 bases short and J 8 bases short, with 16 bases between. This CDR3 region has 14 residues. Germline loops: CDR1 LNHDA, CDR2 SQIVND (reference sequence). CDR3 DNA sequence: TGTGCCAGTAGTATTTACGGTCGGCAGGCGGAAGCTTTCTTT. This translates into CASSIYGRQAEAFF.

This chain links TRBV7-8 with TRBJ1-1, with 8 bases that match TRBD1. Germline-derived CDR1 and CDR2 are SGHVS and FQNEAQ. The CDR3 runs 13 residues. The junction had 7 bases not matched to a gene; V was cut back by 10 bases and J by 3 bases. CDR3 bases: TGTGCCACCAACCAGGGGGCGGACACTGAAGCTTTCTTT. It yields the protein CATNQGADTEAFF.

The genes are TRBV4-1 and TRBJ1-5; D unresolved. V shed 0 bases and J shed 1 base, with 10 bases lying between them. Germline CDR1 and CDR2: MGHRA and YSYEKL. The CDR3 has 16 amino acids. This CDR3 is CASSQDLGESNQPQHF. The CDR3 DNA sequence: TGCGCCAGCAGCCAAGATCTCGGGGAGAGCAATCAGCCCCAGCATTTT.

This clone was recorded a few times. The chain joins TRBV5-1 to TRBJ2-2; D unresolved. The CDR3 is 12 amino acids. Trimming pared 2 bases from V and 5 bases from J, leaving 4 bases between. Germline loops: CDR1 SGHRS, CDR2 YFSETQ. The CDR3 here is CASSFLTGELFF. CDR3 coding DNA: TGCGCCAGCAGCTTCCTAACCGGGGAGCTGTTTTTT.

The chain joins TRBV5-1 to TRBJ2-1; 13 bases are shared with TRBD2. The CDR3 contains 19 residues. The V and J ends lost 4 bases and 0 bases, in that order; junction bases with no gene match: 10. Germline V gives CDR1 SGHRS, CDR2 YFSETQ. In DNA, the CDR3 is TGCGCCAGCAGCCCGAGGACTAGCGGGGGCCGAAGCTCCTACAATGAGCAGTTCTTC. Residues: CASSPRTSGGRSSYNEQFF. Based on the CDR3 plus reference TRBV5-1 and TRBJ2-1, the full variable domain is KAGVTQTPRYLIKTRGQQVTLSCSPISGHRSVSWYQQTPGQGLQFLFEYFSETQRNKGNFPGRFSGRQFSNSRSEMNVSTLELGDSALYLCASSPRTSGGRSSYNEQFFGPGTRLTVL.

This clone was detected a few times. This chain uses TRBV24-1 with TRBJ2-1; D gene uncertain. CDR1 and CDR2 (germline): KGHDR, SFDVKD. The CDR3 covers 14 residues. V was cut by 5 bases and J by 0 bases, with 7 bases left in between. CDR3 residues: CATSGGYSYNEQFF. CDR3 nucleotides: TGTGCCACCAGTGGCGGATACTCCTACAATGAGCAGTTCTTC.

This clone was counted only a few times. The chain is built from TRBV11-2 and TRBJ2-1; 11 positions agree with TRBD2. Germline CDR1 is SGHAT and CDR2 is FQNNGV. Trimming removed 6 bases from V and 6 bases from J; junction bases left unmatched: 7. This CDR3 is built from 15 residues. The CDR3 here is CASSFSGGAGNEQFF. CDR3 DNA: TGTGCCAGCAGTTTTAGCGGGGGGGCAGGCAATGAGCAGTTCTTC. The full variable domain, in which reference TRBV11-2 and TRBJ2-1 provide the parts outside the CDR3, is EAGVAQSPRYKIIEKRQSVAFWCNPISGHATLYWYQQILGQGPKLLIQFQNNGVVDDSQLPKDRFSAERLKGVDSTLKIQPAKLEDSAVYLCASSFSGGAGNEQFFGPGTRLTVL.

This chain connects TRBV19 to TRBJ1-5; perhaps TRBD1 as D (6 bases). CDR3 size: 14 residues. The germline CDR1 and CDR2 sequences are LNHDA and SQIVND (reference sequence). With 4 bases removed from V and 4 bases from J, the gap between germline ends came to 11 bases. The DNA for the CDR3 is TGTGCCAGTAGTACTGGGAGGGGGAATCAGCCCCAGCATTTT. Encoded protein: CASSTGRGNQPQHF. Variable domain in full (rest from reference TRBV19 and TRBJ1-5): DGGITQSPKYLFRKEGQNVTLSCEQNLNHDAMYWYRQDPGQGLRLIYYSQIVNDFQKGDIAEGYSVSREKKESFPLTVTSAQKNPTAFYLCASSTGRGNQPQHFGDGTRLSIL.

This chain joins TRBV4-1 and TRBJ2-7, with 8 bases identical to TRBD2. CDR1 MGHRA and CDR2 YSYEKL come from the germline V gene. This CDR3 comprises 16 residues. With 1 base clipped from V and 1 base from J, the junction kept 6 bases outside the gene matches. The CDR3 DNA is TGCGCCAGCAGCCAAGGTAAGCGGGGGAGTTCCTACGAGCAGTACGTC. It encodes CASSQGKRGSSYEQYV.

The chain combines TRBV30 with TRBJ1-4; D gene ambiguous. The V end was cut by 0 bases, the J end by 11 bases, with 19 bases between. The germline V gene has CDR1 GTSNPN and CDR2 SVGIG (reference sequence). This CDR3 comprises 15 residues. The CDR3 DNA sequence: TGTGCCTGGAGTGTTAGGCAGCCCGGTAGCGTGAAACTGTTTTTT. Protein: CAWSVRQPGSVKLFF.

The chain joins TRBV11-2 to TRBJ1-6, with D possibly being TRBD1 (5 bases). Germline CDR1 is SGHAT and CDR2 is FQNNGV. V lost 5 bases, J lost 9 bases, and 17 bases lay in between. The CDR3 is 15 residues long. CDR3 DNA sequence: TGTGCCAGCAGCCCCGATCGCGCGGGGGGTTCACCCCTCCACTTT. Residues: CASSPDRAGGSPLHF. Full variable domain (remainder filled in from reference TRBV11-2 and TRBJ1-6): EAGVAQSPRYKIIEKRQSVAFWCNPISGHATLYWYQQILGQGPKLLIQFQNNGVVDDSQLPKDRFSAERLKGVDSTLKIQPAKLEDSAVYLCASSPDRAGGSPLHFGNGTRLTVT.

Details on this clone: This sample includes further DNA sequences coding for the same CDR3. This chain connects TRBV5-1 to TRBJ1-1; 8 bases are shared with TRBD1. The trim removed 0 bases at V and 5 bases at J, leaving 6 bases unmatched. The germline V gene has CDR1 SGHRS and CDR2 YFSETQ. The CDR3 loop spans 15 amino acids. CDR3 protein: CASSLEAGGRTEAFF. The CDR3 DNA reads as TGCGCCAGCAGCTTGGAGGCAGGGGGCCGGACTGAAGCTTTCTTT.